The clone carrying this T cell receptor beta chain was detected once. V trimming: 6 bases; J trimming: 0 bases; junction bases outside the gene matches: 5. This CDR3 has 15 residues. Per germline, CDR1 MNHEY and CDR2 SVGAGI. Repertoires were generated with immunoSEQ multiplex PCR, while TCRdb's copy carries only in-frame clones and drops some. The sample has roughly 250,000 clones, approximately 83% seen once. The data were taken from a study of blood T cell repertoires in COVID-19. The receptor comes from a woman aged 40 to 50 with acute COVID-19. This rearrangement joins TRBV6-5 to TRBJ2-7, with 10 bases identical to TRBD1. Sequencing was done on a sample of PBMCs or T cells enriched from blood (not recorded which). CDR3 sequence: CASSPGTGASYEQYF. The CDR3 DNA reads as TGTGCCAGCAGCCCCGGGACAGGGGCCTCCTACGAGCAGTACTTC.